This is a list of T cell receptor beta chains from one sample in a study of beta chain features in type 1 diabetes. The data were produced by immunoSEQ multiplex PCR, yet TCRdb's version contains in-frame clones alone and is incomplete. Of some 350,000 clones detected, 9.6% appear once; the ten largest clones hold around 0.66%. The sequencing input was central memory CD4+ T cells from blood. These receptors all stem from a man in his thirties or forties with type 1 diabetes. CDR3s include the opening cysteine and the closing phenylalanine or tryptophan. The D gene is left open where the match is weak. Rows may omit the clone size; those that give it use once, few, many or a size class.

TGTGCCAGCAGCCCCTATGGGGGGGTGGCAGAGACCCAGTACTTC,CASSPYGGVAETQYF,few,15,TRBV7-9,TRBJ2-5,TRBD2
TGTGCCAGTAGTATGGGGCGACATTTCGTGGAGGCCCAGCATTTT,CASSMGRHFVEAQHF,.,15,TRBV19,TRBJ1-5,.
TGTGCCAGCAGCTTAGCTTCAAGGCAGTTCTTC,CASSLASRQFF,.,11,TRBV7-3,TRBJ2-1,.
TGCGCCAGCAGCAAGACAGATACGCAGTATTTT,CASSKTDTQYF,few,11,TRBV5-1,TRBJ2-3,.
TGTGCCAGCAGTTTAGTAGAGGCACCCCAGGGCTACACCTTC,CASSLVEAPQGYTF,.,14,TRBV28,TRBJ1-2,.
TGCGCCAGCAGACAGGGGCAAGAGACCCAGTACTTC,CASRQGQETQYF,few,12,TRBV5-1,TRBJ2-5,TRBD1
TGTGCCAGTCGAGGGACACCTCTGCAGTTCTTC,CASRGTPLQFF,.,11,TRBV28,TRBJ2-1,.
TGTGCCAGCAGGGGGGACGGGGGGGCCTCCCAGCATTTT,CASRGDGGASQHF,.,13,TRBV2,TRBJ1-5,.
TGTGCCACCCTGGATGGGACGAGGGGCGGCGAGCAGTACTTC,CATLDGTRGGEQYF,few,14,TRBV10-3,TRBJ2-7,.
TGCAGTGCCGCTGGCGTGGTTGGCTACACCTTC,CSAAGVVGYTF,few,11,TRBV20-1,TRBJ1-2,.
TGCAGCGCCGTACTAGCCTCCTACGAGCAGTACTTC,CSAVLASYEQYF,many,12,TRBV29-1,TRBJ2-7,.
TGTGCCAGCAGCCGACAGGGGCCGGGCGGCTACACCTTC,CASSRQGPGGYTF,few,13,TRBV5-4,TRBJ1-2,TRBD1
TGTGCCAGCAGCCCCGGACAGGCATCGGGAAACACCATATATTTT,CASSPGQASGNTIYF,few,15,TRBV28,TRBJ1-3,TRBD1
TGTGCCATCAGTGAGTTAAGCTTCAACACTGAAGCTTTCTTT,CAISELSFNTEAFF,many,14,TRBV10-3,TRBJ1-1,.
TGTGCCAGCAGCGTGACCGGGACAGGCCTAGATACGCAGTATTTT,CASSVTGTGLDTQYF,many,15,TRBV7-2,TRBJ2-3,TRBD1
TGTGCCAGCAGCTTGGCGGGGGGGCCCCTCAGCACAGATACGCAGTATTTT,CASSLAGGPLSTDTQYF,few,17,TRBV7-2,TRBJ2-3,TRBD2
TGTGCCAGCAGCCCCCGACAGGAGGGGGATACGCAGTATTTT,CASSPRQEGDTQYF,few,14,TRBV7-2,TRBJ2-3,.
TGTGCCAGCAGTGGGCGGAGCTTTCGGGAGACCCAGTACTTC,CASSGRSFRETQYF,many,14,TRBV2,TRBJ2-5,.
TGTGCCAGCAAGGCTACCACCTACGAGCAGTACTTC,CASKATTYEQYF,few,12,TRBV6-5,TRBJ2-7,.
TGTGCCAGCAGTTTGAGGGCAGGACCTGCGGGAGGCACAGATACGCAGTATTTT,CASSLRAGPAGGTDTQYF,.,18,TRBV9,TRBJ2-3,TRBD2
TGTGCCAGCAGCTCCCCAGGAAACCCTGGGGCCAACGTCCTGACTTTC,CASSSPGNPGANVLTF,few,16,TRBV27,TRBJ2-6,.
TGTGCCAGTAGTATGAGCGGGACCTCTGGGGCCAACGTCCTGACTTTC,CASSMSGTSGANVLTF,.,16,TRBV19,TRBJ2-6,TRBD2
TGTGCCAGAAGTCCGGATGTCTTAAGGTGGAGGAACACCGGGGAGCTGTTTTTT,CARSPDVLRWRNTGELFF,few,18,TRBV5-3,TRBJ2-2,.
TGTGCCAGCAGCCAAGACAGGGTCCCGTCAGATACGCAGTATTTT,CASSQDRVPSDTQYF,many,15,TRBV4-2,TRBJ2-3,.
TGTGCCAGCAGCTTAGAGCGGGAGTCCGAGCAGTACTTC,CASSLERESEQYF,.,13,TRBV7-9,TRBJ2-7,TRBD2
TGTGCCAGCAGCTTTAAGACTAGGTCAAATGAGCAGTTCTTC,CASSFKTRSNEQFF,.,14,TRBV11-2,TRBJ2-1,.
TGTGCCAGCTCCCGAATCTCGAGAACCGGGACAGGGAGGAATCAGCCCCAGCATTTT,CASSRISRTGTGRNQPQHF,few,19,TRBV18,TRBJ1-5,TRBD1
TGTGCCAGCAGTACAAGTCTAGCGACGAGGGGCTACGAGCAGTACTTC,CASSTSLATRGYEQYF,.,16,TRBV27,TRBJ2-7,.
TGTGCCAGCTCAGGGTTGGACACCGGGGAGCTGTTTTTT,CASSGLDTGELFF,many,13,TRBV18,TRBJ2-2,.
TGTGCCAGCTCCCAGGGGAAGGACGGGGAGCTGTTTTTT,CASSQGKDGELFF,.,13,TRBV18,TRBJ2-2,.
TGTGCCTTCCCGGGACTGGGTCAACCTGGGGCCAACGTCCTGACTTTC,CAFPGLGQPGANVLTF,.,16,TRBV30,TRBJ2-6,.
TGTGCCAGCAGCTCGGGACAGCCCACAGATACGCAGTATTTT,CASSSGQPTDTQYF,few,14,TRBV7-3,TRBJ2-3,TRBD1
TGTGCCAGCCAGACCGGGACAGGGTCGCCTAATGAAAAACTGTTTTTT,CASQTGTGSPNEKLFF,.,16,TRBV27,TRBJ1-4,TRBD1
TGTGCCAGCAGTGGACAGGGTATGAGAGCCAACGTCCTGACTTTC,CASSGQGMRANVLTF,many,15,TRBV28,TRBJ2-6,TRBD1
TGTGCCAGCAGCTTTGGTTGGAAGGGCGCAGATACGCAGTATTTT,CASSFGWKGADTQYF,many,15,TRBV7-2,TRBJ2-3,.
TGTGCCAGCAGCTTGGCCCGGAATTCCTATGGCTACACCTTC,CASSLARNSYGYTF,.,14,TRBV7-2,TRBJ1-2,.
TGCGCCAGCAGCTTCCAGAGCAACTATGGCTACACCTTC,CASSFQSNYGYTF,few,13,TRBV5-1,TRBJ1-2,.
TGTGCCAGCAGCCTCGCGGGAGACAGGGCCAATGAGCAGTTCTTC,CASSLAGDRANEQFF,.,15,TRBV11-1,TRBJ2-1,.
TGTGCCGGACAGATGCGTTACTCCTACAATGAGCAGTTCTTC,CAGQMRYSYNEQFF,many,14,TRBV5-4,TRBJ2-1,.
TGTGCCAGCAGCTTGAGAATAGCGGACACAGATACGCAGTATTTT,CASSLRIADTDTQYF,few,15,TRBV5-4,TRBJ2-3,.
TGTGCCAGCAGTTCCGGACAGGGCACGGGCGAGCAGTACTTC,CASSSGQGTGEQYF,.,14,TRBV28,TRBJ2-7,TRBD1
TGTGCCAGCTCAGGGACAACCCAAGAGACCCAGTACTTC,CASSGTTQETQYF,few,13,TRBV18,TRBJ2-5,.
TGCGCCAGCAGCCAAGTCCCCCGACGGGGGTCGAACACTGAAGCTTTCTTT,CASSQVPRRGSNTEAFF,.,17,TRBV4-3,TRBJ1-1,.
TGCGCCAGCAGCTTGTTGGCGGGAGGGAGCACAGATACGCAGTATTTT,CASSLLAGGSTDTQYF,.,16,TRBV5-1,TRBJ2-3,TRBD2
TGTGCCAGTAGTTTCGGGAGCGGGGAGCTGTTTTTT,CASSFGSGELFF,few,12,TRBV19,TRBJ2-2,.
TGTGCCAGCAGTTACTCGAGCAGCTTACCCTACGAGCAGTACTTC,CASSYSSSLPYEQYF,.,15,TRBV6-5,TRBJ2-7,.
TGCAGCGTGGACTCTTGGGAGACCCAGTACTTC,CSVDSWETQYF,many,11,TRBV29-1,TRBJ2-5,.
TGTGCCAGCCATACTAGCGGTACCTACAATGAGCAGTTCTTC,CASHTSGTYNEQFF,few,14,TRBV19,TRBJ2-1,TRBD2
TGTGCCAGCAGCACCTTCGAAGCGGGAGGGACCGGGGAGCTGTTTTTT,CASSTFEAGGTGELFF,few,16,TRBV11-1,TRBJ2-2,TRBD2
TGTGCCAGCAGCTTAGGGGGGTACACAGATACGCAGTATTTT,CASSLGGYTDTQYF,.,14,TRBV7-3,TRBJ2-3,.
TGTGCCAGCAGCGGGGCCCCAGGGAGCCGCACTGAAGCTTTCTTT,CASSGAPGSRTEAFF,few,15,TRBV9,TRBJ1-1,.
TGTGCCAGCAGCTTAGCGCTTGGGCAGTACGAGCAGTACTTC,CASSLALGQYEQYF,few,14,TRBV7-2,TRBJ2-7,.
TGTGCCAGCAGCAGGGACGGTAACTATGGCTACACCTTC,CASSRDGNYGYTF,.,13,TRBV6-5,TRBJ1-2,.
TGTGCCAGCAGTTCCCTCGGGACTAGCGGGAACGAGCAGTACTTC,CASSSLGTSGNEQYF,few,15,TRBV6-1,TRBJ2-7,TRBD2
TGTGCCAGCGACGGGGCAGGGGTCAATCAGCCCCAGCATTTT,CASDGAGVNQPQHF,few,14,TRBV28,TRBJ1-5,.
TGTGCCAGCAGCTTAGGGACTAGCGGGAGGGCAGATACGCAGTATTTT,CASSLGTSGRADTQYF,few,16,TRBV7-8,TRBJ2-3,TRBD2
TGCGCCAGCAGCTTGGTTGGACTAGGCGGATCCGGGGAGCTGTTTTTT,CASSLVGLGGSGELFF,few,16,TRBV5-1,TRBJ2-2,TRBD2